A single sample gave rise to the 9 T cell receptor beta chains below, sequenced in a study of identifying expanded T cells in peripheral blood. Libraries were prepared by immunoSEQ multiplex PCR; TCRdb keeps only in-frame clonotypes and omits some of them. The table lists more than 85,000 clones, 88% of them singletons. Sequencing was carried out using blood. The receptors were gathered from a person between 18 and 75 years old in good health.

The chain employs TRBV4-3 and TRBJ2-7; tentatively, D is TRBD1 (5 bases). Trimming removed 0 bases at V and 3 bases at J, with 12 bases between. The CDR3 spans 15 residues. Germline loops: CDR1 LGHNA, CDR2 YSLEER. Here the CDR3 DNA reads TGCGCCAGCAGCCAAGATTGGCAGGGAAGCTACGAGCAGTACTTC. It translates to CASSQDWQGSYEQYF.

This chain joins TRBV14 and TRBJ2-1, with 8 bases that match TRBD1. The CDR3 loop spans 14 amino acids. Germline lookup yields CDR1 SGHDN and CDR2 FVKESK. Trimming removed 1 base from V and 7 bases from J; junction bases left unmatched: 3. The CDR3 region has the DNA TGTGCCAGCAGCCAAGTCCAGGGGGCAAATGAGCAGTTCTTC. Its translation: CASSQVQGANEQFF.

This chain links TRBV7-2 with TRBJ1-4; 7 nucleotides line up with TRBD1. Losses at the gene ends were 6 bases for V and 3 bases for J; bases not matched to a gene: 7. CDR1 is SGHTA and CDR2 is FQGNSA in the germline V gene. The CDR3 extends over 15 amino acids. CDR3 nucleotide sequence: TGTGCCAGCAGGCGAGACCAGGGGGCTAATGAAAAACTGTTTTTT. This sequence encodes CASRRDQGANEKLFF.

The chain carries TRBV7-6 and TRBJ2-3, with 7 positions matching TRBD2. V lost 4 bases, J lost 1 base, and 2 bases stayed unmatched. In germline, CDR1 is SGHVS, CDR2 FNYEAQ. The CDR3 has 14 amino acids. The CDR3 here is CASSSAGGTDTQYF. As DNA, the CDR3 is TGTGCCAGCAGCTCGGCGGGGGGCACAGATACGCAGTATTTT.

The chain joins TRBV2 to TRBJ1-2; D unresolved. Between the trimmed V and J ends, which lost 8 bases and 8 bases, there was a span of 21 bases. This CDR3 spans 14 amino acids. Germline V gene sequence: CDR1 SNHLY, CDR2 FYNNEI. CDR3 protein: CASLTATTPWGYTF. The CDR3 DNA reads TGTGCCAGCTTAACAGCGACGACCCCTTGGGGCTACACCTTC.

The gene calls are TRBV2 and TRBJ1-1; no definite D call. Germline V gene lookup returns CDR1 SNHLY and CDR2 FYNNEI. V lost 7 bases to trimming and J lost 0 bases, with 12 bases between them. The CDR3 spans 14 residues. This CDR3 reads CASNWGRLNTEAFF. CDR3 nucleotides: TGTGCCAGCAACTGGGGTCGGTTGAACACTGAAGCTTTCTTT.

This chain's CDR3 is CASRDTGGFFGFSGNTIYF. The CDR3 DNA reads TGTGCCAGCAGGGACACAGGGGGGTTCTTCGGCTTCTCTGGAAACACCATATATTTT. The genes are TRBV28 and TRBJ1-3, with 8 bases matching TRBD1. This CDR3 contains 19 residues. V trimming: 6 bases; J trimming: 0 bases; junction bases outside the gene matches: 16. CDR1 MDHEN and CDR2 SYDVKM come from the germline V gene.

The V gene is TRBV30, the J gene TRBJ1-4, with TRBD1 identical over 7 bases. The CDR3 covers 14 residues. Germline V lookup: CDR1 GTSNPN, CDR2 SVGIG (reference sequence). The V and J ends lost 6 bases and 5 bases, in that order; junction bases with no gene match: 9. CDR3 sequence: CACGRDSQNEKLFF. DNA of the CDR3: TGTGCCTGCGGCCGGGACAGCCAGAATGAAAAACTGTTTTTT.

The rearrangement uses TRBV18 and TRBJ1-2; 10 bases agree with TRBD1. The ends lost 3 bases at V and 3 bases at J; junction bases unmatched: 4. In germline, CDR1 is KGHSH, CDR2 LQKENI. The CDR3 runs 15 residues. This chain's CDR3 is CASSPRDRGDYGYTF. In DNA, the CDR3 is TGTGCCAGCTCACCGCGGGACAGGGGAGACTATGGCTACACCTTC. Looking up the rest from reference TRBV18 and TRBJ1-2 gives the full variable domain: NAGVMQNPRHLVRRRGQEARLRCSPMKGHSHVYWYRQLPEEGLKFMVYLQKENIIDESGMPKERFSAEFPKEGPSILRIQQVVRGDSAAYFCASSPRDRGDYGYTFGSGTRLTVV.